This TCR beta chain was recorded in a study of blood T cell repertoires in COVID-19. Overall study: Sample material is recorded as cDNA or gDNA derived from T cells, B-cell-depleted T cells, or PBMCs.

The CDR3 totals 15 residues. V dropped 5 bases and J dropped 7 bases, with 18 bases sitting between them. Germline V lookup: CDR1 LNHDA, CDR2 SQIVND (reference sequence). As originally analysed: Reference gene primers were amplified, and this amplification served to estimate nucleated cell counts. Some clones are missing from TCRdb's copy, which holds only in-frame ones; the method was immunoSEQ multiplex PCR. Clone size and V and J calls were adopted from that table, with D and trimming inferred from the DNA. The sample shows a few hundred thousand clones, about 88% of them seen only once. Assignment of participants to cohorts was predicated upon participant-reported clinical history. Up to 2 weeks before entering the study, exposed participants had met a COVID-19 case.

This sequence joins TRBV19 and TRBJ1-5, with D perhaps TRBD1 (6 bases). Material: PBMCs or T cells enriched from blood (not recorded which). The clonotype originates from a woman between 50 and 59 years old who had been exposed to COVID-19. CDR3 region: CASSFTGGSGQPQHF. In DNA, the CDR3 is TGTGCCAGTAGTTTTACGGGGGGCTCGGGACAGCCCCAGCATTTT.